Listed below are T cell receptor beta chains from one sample, sequenced in a study of blood T cell repertoires in COVID-19. The data were produced by immunoSEQ multiplex PCR, yet TCRdb's version contains in-frame clones alone and is incomplete. This table holds around 210,000 clones, 70% to 90% found once. Sequencing used peripheral blood. The source of these receptors is a man between 50 and 59 years old with COVID-19, enrolled during active disease. The CDR3 runs from the conserved cysteine through the conserved F or W. A D gene is named only where the DNA matches it firmly. Rows may omit the clone size; those that give it use once, few, many or a size class.

V	size	J	D	DNA	CDR3
TRBV2	NA	TRBJ1-3	TRBD1	TGTGCCAGCGGTCCCCAGGGGGCTGGAAACACCATATATTTT	CASGPQGAGNTIYF
TRBV4-1	NA	TRBJ1-1	TRBD1	TGCGCCAGCAGCCAAGTCGGGACAGGGGTGGAGGCTTTCTTT	CASSQVGTGVEAFF
TRBV7-2	NA	TRBJ1-2	NA	TGTGCCAGCAGCCCGGACGGACTACCCTATGGCTACACCTTC	CASSPDGLPYGYTF
TRBV19	NA	TRBJ1-1	TRBD1	TGTGCCAGTACCCCAGCAGGGGGCCAAACTGAAGCTTTCTTT	CASTPAGGQTEAFF
TRBV7-9	once	TRBJ1-5	NA	TGTGCCAGCAGCCCGACATATAGCAATCAGCCCCAGCATTTT	CASSPTYSNQPQHF
TRBV24-1	once	TRBJ2-1	TRBD2	TGTGCCACCAGTGATCCCGGGACTAGCGCGTACAATGAGCAGTTCTTC	CATSDPGTSAYNEQFF
TRBV6-2/TRBV6-3	NA	TRBJ2-2	NA	TGTGCCAGCAGTTACCAGACAGGTCACACCGGGGAGCTGTTTTTT	CASSYQTGHTGELFF
TRBV5-5	NA	TRBJ2-5	TRBD1	TGTGCCAGCAGCATAATACAGGGGCCAGAGACCCAGTACTTC	CASSIIQGPETQYF
TRBV9	NA	TRBJ2-2	NA	TGTGCCAGCAGCGCTTTTGCCGGGACAAGCACCGGGGAGCTGTTTTTT	CASSAFAGTSTGELFF
TRBV6-5	NA	TRBJ2-1	TRBD1	TGTGCCAGCAGGAAAACGACAGGGGCAATCGATGAGCAGTTCTTC	CASRKTTGAIDEQFF
TRBV2	NA	TRBJ1-4	NA	TGTGCCAGCAGTGACAGGGGCGCCGAGGATGAAAAACTGTTTTTT	CASSDRGAEDEKLFF
TRBV21-1	once	TRBJ1-3	NA	TGTGCCAGCAGCCCGGACAGGTTCCTCTCTGGAAACACCATATATTTT	CASSPDRFLSGNTIYF
TRBV18	NA	TRBJ2-7	TRBD1	TGTGCCAGCTCACCACCGAGGACAGGGAACTCACCGGGCGAGCAGTACTTC	CASSPPRTGNSPGEQYF
TRBV21-1	NA	TRBJ2-5	NA	TGTGCCAGCAGCAAAGTCCCTAGCTGGGAGACCCAGTACTTC	CASSKVPSWETQYF
TRBV3-1/TRBV3-2	NA	TRBJ2-5	TRBD2	TGTGCCAGCAGCCCCGGCGGGGGGGCTTGGCAAGAGACCCAGTACTTC	CASSPGGGAWQETQYF
TRBV7-8	NA	TRBJ2-7	TRBD1	TGTGCCAGCAGCTTAAATCCCCGGGACAGGGTAAGCTTCGCGCAGTACTTC	CASSLNPRDRVSFAQYF
TRBV9	NA	TRBJ1-4	NA	TGTGCCAGCAGCGCTCAACAGTACACTAATGAAAAACTGTTTTTT	CASSAQQYTNEKLFF
TRBV19	NA	TRBJ2-1	TRBD2	TGTGCCAGTAGTAGCGGGAAGACTAGCGGATCCTACAATGAGCAGTTCTTC	CASSSGKTSGSYNEQFF
TRBV7-8	NA	TRBJ2-7	NA	TGTGCCAGCAGCTTAAACCGGGACACCGAGCAGTACTTC	CASSLNRDTEQYF
TRBV6-5	NA	TRBJ2-2	NA	TGTGCCAGCCAGAACGGGGGGCTGGGCACCGGGGAGCTGTTTTTT	CASQNGGLGTGELFF
TRBV28	NA	TRBJ2-3	TRBD1	TGTGCCAGCAGTGAGGGACAGCTCACAGATACGCAGTATTTT	CASSEGQLTDTQYF